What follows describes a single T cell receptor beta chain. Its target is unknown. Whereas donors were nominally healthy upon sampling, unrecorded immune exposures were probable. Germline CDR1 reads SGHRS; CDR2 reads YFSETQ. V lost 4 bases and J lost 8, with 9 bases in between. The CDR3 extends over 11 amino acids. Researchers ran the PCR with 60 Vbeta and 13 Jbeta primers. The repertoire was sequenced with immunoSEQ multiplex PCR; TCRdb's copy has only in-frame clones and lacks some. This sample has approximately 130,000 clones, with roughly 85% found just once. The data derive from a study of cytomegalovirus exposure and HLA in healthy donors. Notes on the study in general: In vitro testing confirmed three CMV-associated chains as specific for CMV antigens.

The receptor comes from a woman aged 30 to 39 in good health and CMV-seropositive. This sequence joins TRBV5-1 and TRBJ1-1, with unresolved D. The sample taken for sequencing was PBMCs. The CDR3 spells CASSEEGEAFF. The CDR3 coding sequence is TGCGCCAGCAGCGAGGAGGGAGAAGCTTTCTTT.